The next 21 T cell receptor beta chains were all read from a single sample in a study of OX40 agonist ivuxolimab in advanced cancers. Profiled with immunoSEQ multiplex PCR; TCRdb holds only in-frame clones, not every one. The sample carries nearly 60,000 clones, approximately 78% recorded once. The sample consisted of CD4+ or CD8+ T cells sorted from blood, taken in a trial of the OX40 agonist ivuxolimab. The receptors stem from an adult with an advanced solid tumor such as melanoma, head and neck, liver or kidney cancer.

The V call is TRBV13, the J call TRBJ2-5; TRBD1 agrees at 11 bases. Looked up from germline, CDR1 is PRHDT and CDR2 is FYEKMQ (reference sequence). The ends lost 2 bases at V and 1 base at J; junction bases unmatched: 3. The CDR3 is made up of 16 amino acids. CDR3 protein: CASSLLGTGGQETQYF. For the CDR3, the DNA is TGTGCCAGCAGCTTACTTGGGACAGGGGGCCAAGAGACCCAGTACTTC.

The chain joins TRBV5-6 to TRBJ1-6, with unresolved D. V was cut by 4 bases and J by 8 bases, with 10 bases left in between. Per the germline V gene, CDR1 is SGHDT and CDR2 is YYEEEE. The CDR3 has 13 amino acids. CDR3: CASSRRVDSPLHF. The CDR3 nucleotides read TGTGCCAGCAGCCGGCGGGTTGATTCACCCCTCCACTTT.

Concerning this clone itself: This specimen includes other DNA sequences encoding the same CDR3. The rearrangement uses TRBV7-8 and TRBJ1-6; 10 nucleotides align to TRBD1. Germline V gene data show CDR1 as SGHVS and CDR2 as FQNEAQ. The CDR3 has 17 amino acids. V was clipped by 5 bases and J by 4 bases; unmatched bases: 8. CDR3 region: CASSPRTGGSYNSPLHF. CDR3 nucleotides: TGTGCCAGCAGCCCAAGGACAGGGGGTTCGTATAATTCACCCCTCCACTTT.

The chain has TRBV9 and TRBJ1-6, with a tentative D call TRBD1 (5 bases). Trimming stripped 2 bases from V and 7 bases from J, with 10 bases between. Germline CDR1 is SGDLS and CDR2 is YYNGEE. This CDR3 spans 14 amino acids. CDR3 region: CASSVSGTNSPLHF. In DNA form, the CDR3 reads TGTGCCAGCAGCGTGTCGGGGACCAATTCACCCCTCCACTTT. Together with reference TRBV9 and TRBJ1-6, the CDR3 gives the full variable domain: DSGVTQTPKHLITATGQRVTLRCSPRSGDLSVYWYQQSLDQGLQFLIQYYNGEERAKGNILERFSAQQFPDLHSELNLSSLELGDSALYFCASSVSGTNSPLHFGNGTRLTVT.

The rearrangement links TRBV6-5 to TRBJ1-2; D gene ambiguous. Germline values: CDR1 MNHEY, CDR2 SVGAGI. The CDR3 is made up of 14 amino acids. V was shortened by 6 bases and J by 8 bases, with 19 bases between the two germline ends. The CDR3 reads CASRRSVSGKGYTF. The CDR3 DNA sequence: TGTGCCAGCAGACGGTCGGTCTCAGGAAAAGGCTACACCTTC.

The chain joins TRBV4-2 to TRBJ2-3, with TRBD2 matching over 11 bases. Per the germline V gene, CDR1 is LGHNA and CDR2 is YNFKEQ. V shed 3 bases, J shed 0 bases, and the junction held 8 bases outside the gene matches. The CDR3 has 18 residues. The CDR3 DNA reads TGTGCCAGCAGCCAGGACCTTAGCGGGGGGGCGAGCACAGATACGCAGTATTTT. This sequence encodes CASSQDLSGGASTDTQYF.

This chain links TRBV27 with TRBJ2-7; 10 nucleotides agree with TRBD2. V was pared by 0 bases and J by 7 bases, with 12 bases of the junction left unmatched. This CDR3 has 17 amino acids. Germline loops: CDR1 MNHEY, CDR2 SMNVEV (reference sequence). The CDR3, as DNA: TGTGCCAGCAGTTTATCCGCTAGCGGGGGACCTCTGAGGGAGCAGTACTTC. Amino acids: CASSLSASGGPLREQYF.

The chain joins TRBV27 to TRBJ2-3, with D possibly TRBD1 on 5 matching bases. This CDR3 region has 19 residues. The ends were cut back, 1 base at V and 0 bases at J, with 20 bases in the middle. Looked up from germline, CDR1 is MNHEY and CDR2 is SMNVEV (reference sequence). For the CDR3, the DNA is TGTGCCAGCAGTTTATTCCAGGGAAATACGATCCTTAGCACAGATACGCAGTATTTT. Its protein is CASSLFQGNTILSTDTQYF.

CDR3 coding DNA: TGTGCCAGCAGTTTCCCCAGGGGGGGGGAAGGTGAGCAGTTCTTC. The encoded protein is CASSFPRGGEGEQFF. The chain combines TRBV27 with TRBJ2-1, with D perhaps given as TRBD1 or TRBD2 (7 bases each). There are 15 residues in the CDR3. The germline CDR1 and CDR2 sequences are MNHEY and SMNVEV (reference sequence). Trimming shortened V by 3 bases and J by 9 bases, and 18 bases separated the two germline ends.

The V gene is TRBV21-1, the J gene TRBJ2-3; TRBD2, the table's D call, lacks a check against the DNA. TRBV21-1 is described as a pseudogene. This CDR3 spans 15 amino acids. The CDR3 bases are TGTGCCAGCAGCAAAGGCCCGAGGAGGGAGGGTACGCAGTATTTT. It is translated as CASSKGPRREGTQYF.

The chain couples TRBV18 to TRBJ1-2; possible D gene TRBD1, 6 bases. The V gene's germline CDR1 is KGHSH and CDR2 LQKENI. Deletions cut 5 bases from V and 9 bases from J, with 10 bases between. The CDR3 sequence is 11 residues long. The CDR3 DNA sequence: TGTGCCAGCTCAGAGAGGGACAGCTACACCTTC. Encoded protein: CASSERDSYTF.

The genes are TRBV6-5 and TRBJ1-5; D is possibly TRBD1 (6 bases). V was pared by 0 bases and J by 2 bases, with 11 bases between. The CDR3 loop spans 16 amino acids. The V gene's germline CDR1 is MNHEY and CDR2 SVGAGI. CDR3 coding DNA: TGTGCCAGCAGTTACTCAGGCAGGGGTGGCAATCAGCCCCAGCATTTT. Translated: CASSYSGRGGNQPQHF.

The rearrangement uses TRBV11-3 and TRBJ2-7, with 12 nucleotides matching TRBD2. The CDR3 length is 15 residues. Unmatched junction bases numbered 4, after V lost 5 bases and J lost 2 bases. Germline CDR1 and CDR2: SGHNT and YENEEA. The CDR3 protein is CASSTSGGRTYEQYF. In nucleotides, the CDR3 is TGTGCCAGCAGCACTAGCGGGGGGAGGACCTACGAGCAGTACTTC. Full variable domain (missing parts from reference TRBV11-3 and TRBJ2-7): EAGVVQSPRYKIIEKKQPVAFWCNPISGHNTLYWYLQNLGQGPELLIRYENEEAVDDSQLPKDRFSAERLKGVDSTLKIQPAELGDSAVYLCASSTSGGRTYEQYFGPGTRLTVT.

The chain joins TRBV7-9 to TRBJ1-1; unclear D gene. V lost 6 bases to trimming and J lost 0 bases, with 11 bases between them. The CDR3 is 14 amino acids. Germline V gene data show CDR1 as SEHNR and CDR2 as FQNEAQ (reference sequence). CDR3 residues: CASRRGGMNTEAFF. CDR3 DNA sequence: TGTGCCAGCAGGAGAGGAGGCATGAACACTGAAGCTTTCTTT.

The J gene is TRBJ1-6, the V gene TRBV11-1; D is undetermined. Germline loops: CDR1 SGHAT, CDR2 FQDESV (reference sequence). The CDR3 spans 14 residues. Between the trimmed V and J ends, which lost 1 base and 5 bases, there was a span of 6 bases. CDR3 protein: CASSLGRDNSPLHF. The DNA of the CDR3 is TGTGCCAGCAGCTTAGGCCGGGATAATTCACCCCTCCACTTT.

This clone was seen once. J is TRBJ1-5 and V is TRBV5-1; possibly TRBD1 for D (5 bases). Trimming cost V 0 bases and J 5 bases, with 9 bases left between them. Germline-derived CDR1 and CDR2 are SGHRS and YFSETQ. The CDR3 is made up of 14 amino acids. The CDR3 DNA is TGCGCCAGCAGCTTGGGGCAGGGCGATCAGCCCCAGCATTTT. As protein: CASSLGQGDQPQHF.

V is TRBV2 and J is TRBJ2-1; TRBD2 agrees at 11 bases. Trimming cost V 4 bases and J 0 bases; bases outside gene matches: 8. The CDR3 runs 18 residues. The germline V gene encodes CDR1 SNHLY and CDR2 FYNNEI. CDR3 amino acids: CASSGSSGGAGSYNEQFF. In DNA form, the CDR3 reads TGTGCCAGCAGTGGCAGTAGCGGGGGGGCCGGCTCCTACAATGAGCAGTTCTTC.

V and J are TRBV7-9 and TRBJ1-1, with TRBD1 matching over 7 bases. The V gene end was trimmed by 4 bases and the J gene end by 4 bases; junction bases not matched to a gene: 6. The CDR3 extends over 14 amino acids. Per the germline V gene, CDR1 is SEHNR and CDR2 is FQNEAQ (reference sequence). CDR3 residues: CASSSWTGSTEAFF. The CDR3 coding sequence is TGTGCCAGCAGCTCCTGGACAGGATCCACTGAAGCTTTCTTT.

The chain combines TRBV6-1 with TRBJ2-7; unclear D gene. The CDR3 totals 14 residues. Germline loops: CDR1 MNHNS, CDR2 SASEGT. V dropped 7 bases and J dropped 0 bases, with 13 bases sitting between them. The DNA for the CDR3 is TGTGCCAGCAACATCGGGCCGATCTCCTACGAGCAGTACTTC. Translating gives CASNIGPISYEQYF.

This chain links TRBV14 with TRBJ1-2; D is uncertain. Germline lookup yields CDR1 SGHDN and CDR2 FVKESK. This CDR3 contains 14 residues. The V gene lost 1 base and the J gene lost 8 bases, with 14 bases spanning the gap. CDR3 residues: CASSQGGYDFGYTF. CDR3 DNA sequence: TGTGCCAGCAGCCAAGGAGGGTATGACTTCGGCTACACCTTC. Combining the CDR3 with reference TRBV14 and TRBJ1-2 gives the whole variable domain EAGVTQFPSHSVIEKGQTVTLRCDPISGHDNLYWYRRVMGKEIKFLLHFVKESKQDESGMPNNRFLAERTGGTYSTLKVQPAELEDSGVYFCASSQGGYDFGYTFGSGTRLTVV.

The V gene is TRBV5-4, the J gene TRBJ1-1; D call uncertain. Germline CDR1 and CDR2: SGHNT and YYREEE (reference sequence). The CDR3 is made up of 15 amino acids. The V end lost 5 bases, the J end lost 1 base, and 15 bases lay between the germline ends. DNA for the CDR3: TGTGCCAGCAGAAGGGAAACACTGGCGAACACTGAAGCTTTCTTT. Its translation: CASRRETLANTEAFF.